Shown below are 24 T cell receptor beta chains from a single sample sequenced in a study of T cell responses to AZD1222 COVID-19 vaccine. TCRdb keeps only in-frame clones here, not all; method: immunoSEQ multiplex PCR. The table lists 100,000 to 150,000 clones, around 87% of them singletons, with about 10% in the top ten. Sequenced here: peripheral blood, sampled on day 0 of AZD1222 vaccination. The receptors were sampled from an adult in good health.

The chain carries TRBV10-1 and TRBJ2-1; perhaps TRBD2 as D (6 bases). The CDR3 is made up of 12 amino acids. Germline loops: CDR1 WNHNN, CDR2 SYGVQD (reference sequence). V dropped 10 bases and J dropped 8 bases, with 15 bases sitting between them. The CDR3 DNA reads TGCGCCACCCGGGAGAGGGTTGATGAGCAGTTCTTC. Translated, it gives CATRERVDEQFF.

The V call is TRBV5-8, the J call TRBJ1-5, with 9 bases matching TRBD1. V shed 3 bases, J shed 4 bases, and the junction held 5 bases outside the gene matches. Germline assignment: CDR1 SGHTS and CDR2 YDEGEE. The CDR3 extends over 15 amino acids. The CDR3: CASSWGQGRNQPQHF. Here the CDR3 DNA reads TGTGCCAGCAGCTGGGGACAGGGCCGAAATCAGCCCCAGCATTTT.

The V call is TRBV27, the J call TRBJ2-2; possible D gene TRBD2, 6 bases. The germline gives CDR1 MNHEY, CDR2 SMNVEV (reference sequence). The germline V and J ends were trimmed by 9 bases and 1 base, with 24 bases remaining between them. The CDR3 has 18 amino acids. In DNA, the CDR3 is TGTGCCAGTAGCCGGCAGGGTAAGTGGCGGGGGAACACCGGGGAGCTGTTTTTT. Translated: CASSRQGKWRGNTGELFF.

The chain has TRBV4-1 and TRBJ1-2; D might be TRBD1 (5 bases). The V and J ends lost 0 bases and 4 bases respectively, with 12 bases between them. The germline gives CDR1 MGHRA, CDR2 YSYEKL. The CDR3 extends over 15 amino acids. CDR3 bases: TGCGCCAGCAGCCAAGATCCGGCAGGGATCTATGGCTACACCTTC. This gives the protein CASSQDPAGIYGYTF.

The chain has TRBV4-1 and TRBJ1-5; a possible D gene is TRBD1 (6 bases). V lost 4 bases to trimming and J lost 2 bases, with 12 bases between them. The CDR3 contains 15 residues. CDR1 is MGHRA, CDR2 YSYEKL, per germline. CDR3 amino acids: CASSREAGGNQPQHF. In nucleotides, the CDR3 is TGCGCCAGCAGCCGCGAAGCAGGGGGCAATCAGCCCCAGCATTTT.

The CDR3 reads CALSRGSVGYTF. The DNA of the CDR3 is TGTGCCCTAAGTAGGGGGTCGGTTGGCTACACCTTC. This chain uses TRBV30 with TRBJ1-2; a weak D match, TRBD1 (6 bases). Trimming took 8 bases from V and 7 from J, leaving 17 bases between them. The CDR3 contains 12 residues. Germline loops: CDR1 GTSNPN, CDR2 SVGIG (reference sequence).

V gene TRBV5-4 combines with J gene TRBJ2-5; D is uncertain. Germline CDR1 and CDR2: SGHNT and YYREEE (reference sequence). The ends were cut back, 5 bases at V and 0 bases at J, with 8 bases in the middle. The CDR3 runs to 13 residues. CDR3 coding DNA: TGTGCCAGCAGACTGAAAGACCAAGAGACCCAGTACTTC. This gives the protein CASRLKDQETQYF.

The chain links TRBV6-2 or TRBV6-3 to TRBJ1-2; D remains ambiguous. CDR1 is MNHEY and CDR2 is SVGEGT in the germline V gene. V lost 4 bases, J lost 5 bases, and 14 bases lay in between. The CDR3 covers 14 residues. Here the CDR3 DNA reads TGTGCCAGCAGTTTTGAAACACGATCTTATGGCTACACCTTC. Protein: CASSFETRSYGYTF.

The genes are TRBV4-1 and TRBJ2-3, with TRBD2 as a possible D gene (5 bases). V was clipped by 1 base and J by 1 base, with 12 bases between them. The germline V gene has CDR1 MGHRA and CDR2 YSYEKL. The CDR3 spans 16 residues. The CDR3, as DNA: TGCGCCAGCAGCCAAGGGGATCAGAGGGGCACAGATACGCAGTATTTT. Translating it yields CASSQGDQRGTDTQYF.

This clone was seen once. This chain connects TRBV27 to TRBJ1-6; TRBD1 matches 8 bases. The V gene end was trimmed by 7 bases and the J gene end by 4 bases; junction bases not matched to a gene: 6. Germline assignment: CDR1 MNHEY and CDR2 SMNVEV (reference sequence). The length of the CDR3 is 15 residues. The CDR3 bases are TGTGCCAGCAACCCGACAGGGGAGTATAATTCACCCCTCCACTTT. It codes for CASNPTGEYNSPLHF.

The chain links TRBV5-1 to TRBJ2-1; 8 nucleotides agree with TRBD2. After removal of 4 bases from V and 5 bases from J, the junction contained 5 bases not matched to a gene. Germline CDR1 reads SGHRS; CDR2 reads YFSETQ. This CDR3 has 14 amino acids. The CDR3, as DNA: TGCGCCAGCAGCCCCCGGGGGGGGGACAATGAGCAGTTCTTC. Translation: CASSPRGGDNEQFF.

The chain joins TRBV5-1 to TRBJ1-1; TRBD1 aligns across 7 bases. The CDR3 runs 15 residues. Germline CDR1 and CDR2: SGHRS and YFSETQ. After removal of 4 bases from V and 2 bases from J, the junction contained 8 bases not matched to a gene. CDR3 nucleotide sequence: TGCGCCAGCAGCGCACCGGGACAGTTCAACACTGAAGCTTTCTTT. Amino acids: CASSAPGQFNTEAFF.

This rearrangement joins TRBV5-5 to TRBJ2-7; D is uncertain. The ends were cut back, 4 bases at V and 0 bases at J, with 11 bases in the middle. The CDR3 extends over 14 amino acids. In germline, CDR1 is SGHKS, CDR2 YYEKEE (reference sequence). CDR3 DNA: TGTGCCAGCAGCATTGCGGTTGTCTCCTACGAGCAGTACTTC. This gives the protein CASSIAVVSYEQYF. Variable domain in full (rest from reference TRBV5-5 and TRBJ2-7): DAGVTQSPTHLIKTRGQQVTLRCSPISGHKSVSWYQQVLGQGPQFIFQYYEKEERGRGNFPDRFSARQFPNYSSELNVNALLLGDSALYLCASSIAVVSYEQYFGPGTRLTVT.

In DNA form, the CDR3 reads TGTGCCACCGAACGGGGGGTATCCTACAATGAGCAGTTCTTC. Translation gives CATERGVSYNEQFF. V is TRBV6-6 and J is TRBJ2-1, with 7 bases fitting TRBD2. This CDR3 is built from 14 residues. After removal of 10 bases from V and 1 base from J, the junction contained 7 bases not matched to a gene. CDR1 MNHNY and CDR2 SVGAGI come from the germline V gene (reference sequence).

In DNA form, the CDR3 reads TGTGCCACCTCTCAGGGGAGGGAGACCCAGTACTTC. Its translation is CATSQGRETQYF. The chain uses TRBV6-5 and TRBJ2-5, with D possibly being TRBD1 or TRBD2 (6 bases each). The germline CDR1 and CDR2 sequences are MNHEY and SVGAGI. The ends were cut back, 10 bases at V and 5 bases at J, with 14 bases in the middle. This CDR3 is built from 12 residues.

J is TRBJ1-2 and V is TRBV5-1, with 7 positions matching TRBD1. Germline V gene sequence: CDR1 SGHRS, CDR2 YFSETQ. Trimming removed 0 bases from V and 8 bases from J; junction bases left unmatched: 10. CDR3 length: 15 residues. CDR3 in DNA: TGCGCCAGCAGCTTGGCGACGGGACAGATCGGAGGCTACACCTTC. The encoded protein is CASSLATGQIGGYTF.

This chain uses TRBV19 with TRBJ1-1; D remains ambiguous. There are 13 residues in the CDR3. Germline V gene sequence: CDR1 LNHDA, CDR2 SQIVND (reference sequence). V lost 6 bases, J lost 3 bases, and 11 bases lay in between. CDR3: CASRLTWDTEAFF. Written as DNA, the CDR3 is TGTGCCAGTAGGTTGACATGGGACACTGAAGCTTTCTTT.

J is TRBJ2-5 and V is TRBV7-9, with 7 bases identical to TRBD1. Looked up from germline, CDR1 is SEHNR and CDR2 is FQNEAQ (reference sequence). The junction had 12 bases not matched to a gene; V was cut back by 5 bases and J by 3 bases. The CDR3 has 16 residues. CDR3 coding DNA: TGTGCCAGCAGCCCTCCGACAGGGATCAGGGAAGAGACCCAGTACTTC. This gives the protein CASSPPTGIREETQYF.

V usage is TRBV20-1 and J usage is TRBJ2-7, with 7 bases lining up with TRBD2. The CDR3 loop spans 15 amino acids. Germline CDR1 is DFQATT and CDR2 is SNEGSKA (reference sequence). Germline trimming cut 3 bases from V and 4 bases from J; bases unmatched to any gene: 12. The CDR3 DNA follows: TGCAGTGCTAGTCGTCCCCAGGGAGGGAATTACGAGCAGTACTTC. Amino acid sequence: CSASRPQGGNYEQYF.

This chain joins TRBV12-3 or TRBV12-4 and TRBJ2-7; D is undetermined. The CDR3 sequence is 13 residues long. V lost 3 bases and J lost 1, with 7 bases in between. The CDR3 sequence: CASSFVGSYEQYF. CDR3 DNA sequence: TGTGCCAGCAGTTTCGTGGGTTCCTACGAGCAGTACTTC.

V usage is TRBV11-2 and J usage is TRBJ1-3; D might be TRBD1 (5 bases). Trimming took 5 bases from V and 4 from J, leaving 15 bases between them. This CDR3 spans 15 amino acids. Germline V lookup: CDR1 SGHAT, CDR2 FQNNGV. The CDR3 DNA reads TGTGCCAGCAGCCGTGTGGGGGGGACGGGAAACACCATATATTTT. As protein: CASSRVGGTGNTIYF.

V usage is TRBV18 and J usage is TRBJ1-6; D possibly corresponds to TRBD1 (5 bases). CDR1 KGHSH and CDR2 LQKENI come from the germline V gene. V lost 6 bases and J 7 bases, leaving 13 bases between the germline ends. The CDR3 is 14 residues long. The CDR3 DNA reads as TGTGCCAGCTCGCGGGACGGCTGGAATTCACCCCTCCACTTT. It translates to CASSRDGWNSPLHF.

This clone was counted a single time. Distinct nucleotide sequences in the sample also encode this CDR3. The DNA for the CDR3 is TGCGCCAGCAGCCCCCAGGGAGGGCAAGAGACCCAGTACTTC. Translated, it gives CASSPQGGQETQYF. This chain uses TRBV5-1 with TRBJ2-5; 7 nucleotides line up with TRBD2. This CDR3 is 14 amino acids long. V was clipped by 4 bases and J by 2 bases; unmatched bases: 5. Per the germline V gene, CDR1 is SGHRS and CDR2 is YFSETQ.

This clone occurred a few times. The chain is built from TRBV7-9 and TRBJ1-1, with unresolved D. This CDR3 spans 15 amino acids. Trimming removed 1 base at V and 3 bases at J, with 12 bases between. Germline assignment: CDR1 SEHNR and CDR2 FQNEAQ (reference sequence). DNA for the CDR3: TGTGCCAGCAGCTTAGTCTCAGGCGGGGACACTGAAGCTTTCTTT. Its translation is CASSLVSGGDTEAFF.